A single sample gave rise to the 4 T cell receptor beta chains below, sequenced in a study of T cell responses to AZD1222 COVID-19 vaccine. Sequencing used immunoSEQ multiplex PCR; TCRdb keeps in-frame clones, though not all of them. This sample has about 89,000 clones; 85% to 90% occur once, and the top ten carry 5.6%. This sample comprised peripheral blood, obtained 28 days after the second AZD1222 dose. The source of these receptors is an adult who received the AZD1222 COVID-19 vaccine.

This rearrangement joins TRBV21-1 to TRBJ2-3; the table's TRBD2 call for D was not verified on the DNA. TRBV21-1 is a documented pseudogene. The CDR3 has 20 amino acids. The CDR3 DNA is TGTGCCAGCAGCCCCCAGGGAGTAGCGGGACTTACTTCCCCCACAGATACGCAGTATTTT. Translating gives CASSPQGVAGLTSPTDTQYF.

The chain is built from TRBV5-4 and TRBJ2-5; D is possibly TRBD2 (6 bases). The V end lost 0 bases, the J end lost 2 bases, and 8 bases lay between the germline ends. Germline lookup yields CDR1 SGHNT and CDR2 YYREEE (reference sequence). The CDR3 covers 14 residues. Written as DNA, the CDR3 is TGTGCCAGCAGCTTGGGTGGACTACAAGAGACCCAGTACTTC. Protein: CASSLGGLQETQYF.

V gene TRBV30 combines with J gene TRBJ1-2; tentatively, D is TRBD1 (6 bases). The CDR3 covers 12 residues. Trimming cost V 2 bases and J 11 bases, with 15 bases left between them. CDR1 and CDR2 (germline): GTSNPN, SVGIG (reference sequence). The CDR3 loop is CAWSPGAVGYTF. The DNA of the CDR3 is TGTGCCTGGAGTCCGGGGGCAGTGGGGTACACCTTC.

The chain employs TRBV11-3 and TRBJ2-1; 11 nucleotides agree with TRBD2. Germline CDR1 is SGHNT and CDR2 is YENEEA. Germline trimming cut 2 bases from V and 6 bases from J; bases unmatched to any gene: 6. The CDR3 spans 16 residues. The CDR3 nucleotides read TGTGCCAGCAGCTTACGGGGACTAGCGGCGGGCAATGAGCAGTTCTTC. Its translation is CASSLRGLAAGNEQFF. Full variable domain (outside the CDR3, taken from reference TRBV11-3 and TRBJ2-1): EAGVVQSPRYKIIEKKQPVAFWCNPISGHNTLYWYLQNLGQGPELLIRYENEEAVDDSQLPKDRFSAERLKGVDSTLKIQPAELGDSAVYLCASSLRGLAAGNEQFFGPGTRLTVL.